This TCR beta chain appears in the sequencing data of a study of T cell repertoires in aging, cancer and after chemotherapy. Study information: Roughly 8.8 million TCR reads made up the full dataset.

Trimming pared 4 bases from V and 11 bases from J, leaving 23 bases between. Germline loops: CDR1 KGHSH, CDR2 LQKENI. The CDR3 runs to 15 residues. TCR beta rearrangements were amplified from peripheral blood genomic DNA. General study points: No conclusions about immunological memory after chemotherapy can be drawn from the repertoire data. Age-matched healthy donors had significantly more diverse, less clonal blood TCR repertoires than untreated cancer patients.

About this clonotype: Its antigen is unidentified.

A mixed TRB-A/B primer pool amplified rearranged TRB by multiplex touch-down PCR. TCRdb ran MiXCR on the multiplex PCR reads and lists one entry per CDR3 protein. The profile shows about 13,000 distinct CDR3 sequences, under 30% of them singletons. This clonotype originated in a human donor in good health. Sequenced input: blood. V usage is TRBV18 and J usage is TRBJ2-5; tentatively, D is TRBD1 (6 bases). The CDR3 DNA follows: TGTGCCAGCTCACAGGACAGAGGACACTACAATGAGCAGTACTTC. Residues: CASSQDRGHYNEQYF.